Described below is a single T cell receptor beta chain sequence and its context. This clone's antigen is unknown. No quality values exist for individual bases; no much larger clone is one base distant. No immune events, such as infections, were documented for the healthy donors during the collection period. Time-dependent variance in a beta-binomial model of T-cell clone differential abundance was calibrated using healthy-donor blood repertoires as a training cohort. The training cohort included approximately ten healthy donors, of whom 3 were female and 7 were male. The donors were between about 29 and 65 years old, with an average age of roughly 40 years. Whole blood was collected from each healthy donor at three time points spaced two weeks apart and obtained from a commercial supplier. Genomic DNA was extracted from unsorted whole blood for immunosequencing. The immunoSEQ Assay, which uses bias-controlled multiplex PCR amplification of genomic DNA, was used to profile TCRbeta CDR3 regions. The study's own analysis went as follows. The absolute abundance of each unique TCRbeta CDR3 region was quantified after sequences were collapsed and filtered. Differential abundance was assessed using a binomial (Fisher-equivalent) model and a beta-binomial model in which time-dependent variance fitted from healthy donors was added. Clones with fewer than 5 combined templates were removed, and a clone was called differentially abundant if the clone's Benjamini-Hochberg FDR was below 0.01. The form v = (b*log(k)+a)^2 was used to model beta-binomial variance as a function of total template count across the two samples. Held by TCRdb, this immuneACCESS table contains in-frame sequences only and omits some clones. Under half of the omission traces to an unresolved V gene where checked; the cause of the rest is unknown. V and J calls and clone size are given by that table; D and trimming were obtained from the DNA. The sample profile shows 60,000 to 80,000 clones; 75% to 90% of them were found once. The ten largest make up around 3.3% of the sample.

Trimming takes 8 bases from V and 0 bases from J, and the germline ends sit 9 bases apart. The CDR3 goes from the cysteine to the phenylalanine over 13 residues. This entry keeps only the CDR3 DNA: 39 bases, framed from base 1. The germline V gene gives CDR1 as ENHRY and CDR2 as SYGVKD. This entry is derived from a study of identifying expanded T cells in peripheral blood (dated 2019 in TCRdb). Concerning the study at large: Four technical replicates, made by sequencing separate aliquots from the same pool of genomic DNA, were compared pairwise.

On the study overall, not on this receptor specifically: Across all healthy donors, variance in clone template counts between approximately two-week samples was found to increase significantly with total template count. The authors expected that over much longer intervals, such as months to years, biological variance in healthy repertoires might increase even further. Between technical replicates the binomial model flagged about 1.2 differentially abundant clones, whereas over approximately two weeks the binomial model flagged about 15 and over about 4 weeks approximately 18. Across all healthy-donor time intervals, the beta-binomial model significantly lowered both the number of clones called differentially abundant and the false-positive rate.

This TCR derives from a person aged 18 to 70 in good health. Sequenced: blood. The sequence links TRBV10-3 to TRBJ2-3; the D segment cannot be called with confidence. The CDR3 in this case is CAIQERSTDTQYF. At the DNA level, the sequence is TGTGCCATCCAGGAGCGAAGCACAGATACGCAGTATTTT.